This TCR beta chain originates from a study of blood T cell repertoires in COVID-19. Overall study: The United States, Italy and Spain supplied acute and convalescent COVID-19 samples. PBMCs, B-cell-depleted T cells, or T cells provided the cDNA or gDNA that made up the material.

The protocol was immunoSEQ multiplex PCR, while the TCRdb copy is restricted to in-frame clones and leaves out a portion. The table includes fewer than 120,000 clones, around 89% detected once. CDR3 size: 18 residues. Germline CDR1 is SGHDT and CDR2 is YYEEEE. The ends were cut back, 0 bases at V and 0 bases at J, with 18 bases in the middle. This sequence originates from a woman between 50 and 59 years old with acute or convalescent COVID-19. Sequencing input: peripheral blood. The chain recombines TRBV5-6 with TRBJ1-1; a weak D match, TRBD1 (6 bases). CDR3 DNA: TGTGCCAGCAGCTTGGCCCACCTCCGACAGGATCTGAACACTGAAGCTTTCTTT. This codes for CASSLAHLRQDLNTEAFF. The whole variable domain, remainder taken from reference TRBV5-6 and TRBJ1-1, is DAGVTQSPTHLIKTRGQQVTLRCSPKSGHDTVSWYQQALGQGPQFIFQYYEEEERQRGNFPDRFSGHQFPNYSSELNVNALLLGDSALYLCASSLAHLRQDLNTEAFFGQGTRLTVV.